This T cell receptor (beta chain) emerged from a study of T cell responses to AZD1222 COVID-19 vaccine (dated by TCRdb to 2020 to 2022). Some background on the complete study: AZD1222 recipients whose second dose came at about 4 weeks and those whose second dose came at about 12 weeks were combined into one group, since spike-specific TCR depth and breadth did not differ between the two schedules. A total of about 230 trial participants underwent TCR sequencing, of whom 200 to 220 received two doses of AZD1222 and about 26 received two doses of the MenACWY control vaccine. Trial participants were enrolled into age subgroups of 18-55, 56-69 and 70-plus years, which contained roughly 150, 30 and 60 TCR-sequenced participants, respectively.

The CDR3 regions of human TCRbeta chains were analyzed by immunosequencing. Under the source paper's analysis protocol: Repertoire TCRs were checked for matches against a reference library of SARS-CoV-2-specific TCRs that had been generated using the MIRA antigen-specificity platform. Breadth was defined as the fraction of unique TCRs that were SARS-CoV-2-associated, and depth was defined as the fraction of total T cells that were SARS-CoV-2-associated. Each spike-specific TCR was assigned to its reactive spike region and to a CD4 or CD8 class using the MIRA data. Log10-transformed breadth and depth values were compared by one-way ANOVA with Sidak's multiple comparisons tests. The source is immuneACCESS, and TCRdb retained only in-frame sequences with V and J called. Part of the clones is not carried over; for the studies checked, unresolved V genes explain less than half of this, and the remainder is unexplained. V, J and clone size derive from that table, while D and trimming were established from the DNA sequence. The sample contains 150,000 to 180,000 clones, about 88% of them found a single time. The ten most abundant clones make up less than 3.5% of the sample.

V is clipped by 5 bases and J by 5 bases, and the sequence between their germline boundaries is 9 bases long. The CDR3 sequence holds 13 residues, the cysteine and phenylalanine included. Only the CDR3 part of the read is kept: 39 bases, read in frame from the first base. For CDR1 and CDR2, the germline V gene (reference sequence) lists LGHDT and YNNKEL. Summary of the overall study and its limitations: Reportedly, close to half of the unique spike-specific TCRs recognized epitopes lying outside the regions that are mutated in the B.1.351 and B.1.1.7 variants. Conclusions about previously exposed vaccinees are limited because only five to seven AZD1222 recipients were SARS-CoV-2 seropositive at baseline. The 56-69-year group was small, and its depth increase did not reach significance, likely because of low power. Because no day 14 peak-response samples were available, repertoires were characterized only after the peak T cell response. The whole spike protein was spanned by vaccine-associated CD4 TCRs, and dominant responses were seen in regions 160-218 and 743-854. Participants were mostly white British and included more females than males, and it was suggested by the authors that clonal diversity may have been underestimated. After two AZD1222 doses, both the breadth and the depth of spike-specific TCRs were significantly higher than at day 0 and than in MenACWY recipients.

The sample's time point label is to be understood as: baseline before first vaccination. The vaccinee samples were drawn from two UK trials, COV001 and COV002, one of which was a single-blind randomized controlled phase 2/3 trial testing AZD1222 (ChAdOx1 nCoV-19) in healthy adults. Trial participant PBMC samples were collected at day 0 and day 28 after the second dose for TCRbeta chain sequencing. Regarding this clone: The target of this receptor is not known. Qualities for individual bases were not recorded, and no much larger clone is one base off.

The chain is encoded by TRBV3-1 (or the pseudogene TRBV3-2) joined to TRBJ2-2; confidence is insufficient to name the D gene. This receptor was taken from an adult in good health. Material: peripheral blood, obtained on day 0 of AZD1222 vaccination. CDR3 reads: CASSFLGTGELFF. The nucleotide sequence reads TGTGCCAGCAGCTTCCTCGGTACCGGGGAGCTGTTTTTT.